This is a list of T cell receptor beta chains from one sample in a study. MiXCR, applied by TCRdb to the multiplex PCR reads, yields one record per CDR3 protein. The profile covers some 600 distinct CDR3 sequences, with around 23% appearing a single time and roughly 20% taken by the ten largest. Sequenced sample: naive CD4+ T cells sorted from blood. These receptors were collected from a female donor with breast cancer. Both conserved end residues are part of each CDR3. Fields, in order: V gene, J gene, D gene, clone size, CDR3 protein, CDR3 DNA. D genes are given only for firm matches. Clone sizes are given selectively: once, few, many, or a class where the clone is expanded.

V gene: TRBV12-3/TRBV12-4
J gene: TRBJ1-2
D gene: TRBD1
clone size: .
CDR3 protein: CASSSSVDRESYTF
CDR3 DNA: TGTGCCAGCAGTTCTTCCGTGGACAGGGAAAGCTACACCTTC

V gene: TRBV12-3/TRBV12-4
J gene: TRBJ1-2
D gene: TRBD1
clone size: .
CDR3 protein: CASSIDRGNGYTF
CDR3 DNA: TGTGCCAGCAGCATAGACAGGGGAAATGGCTACACCTTC

V gene: TRBV12-3/TRBV12-4
J gene: TRBJ1-2
D gene: TRBD1
clone size: large
CDR3 protein: CASSGPGTGFGYTF
CDR3 DNA: TGTGCCAGCAGTGGCCCGGGGACAGGATTTGGCTACACCTTC

V gene: TRBV12-3/TRBV12-4
J gene: TRBJ1-2
D gene: .
clone size: few
CDR3 protein: CASRTGTAYGYTF
CDR3 DNA: TGTGCCAGCAGAACCGGGACGGCGTATGGCTACACCTTC

V gene: TRBV12-3/TRBV12-4
J gene: TRBJ1-2
D gene: .
clone size: large
CDR3 protein: CASSLSLGRGNYGYTF
CDR3 DNA: TGTGCCAGCAGTTTATCCTTGGGGCGGGGTAACTATGGCTACACCTTC

V gene: TRBV12-3/TRBV12-4
J gene: TRBJ1-2
D gene: .
clone size: large
CDR3 protein: CASSSQYGYTF
CDR3 DNA: TGTGCCAGCAGTTCTCAGTATGGCTACACCTTC

V gene: TRBV12-3/TRBV12-4
J gene: TRBJ1-2
D gene: TRBD1
clone size: many
CDR3 protein: CASIQGQGYYGYTF
CDR3 DNA: TGTGCCAGCATCCAAGGACAGGGGTACTATGGCTACACCTTC

V gene: TRBV12-3/TRBV12-4
J gene: TRBJ1-2
D gene: TRBD1
clone size: many
CDR3 protein: CASSSYSGTGNYGYTF
CDR3 DNA: TGTGCCAGCAGTTCGTATTCCGGGACAGGGAACTATGGCTACACCTTC

V gene: TRBV12-3/TRBV12-4
J gene: TRBJ1-2
D gene: TRBD1
clone size: few
CDR3 protein: CASSSSVDRGNGYTF
CDR3 DNA: TGTGCCAGCAGTTCTTCCGTGGACAGGGGAAATGGCTACACCTTC

V gene: TRBV12-3/TRBV12-4
J gene: TRBJ1-2
D gene: .
clone size: .
CDR3 protein: CASSPRRTDRYGYTF
CDR3 DNA: TGTGCCAGCAGTCCCCGCCGGACAGACCGTTATGGCTACACCTTC

V gene: TRBV12-3/TRBV12-4
J gene: TRBJ1-2
D gene: TRBD1
clone size: .
CDR3 protein: CASSRTGQGHSTNYGYTF
CDR3 DNA: TGTGCCAGCAGCCGAACGGGACAGGGGCACTCCACTAACTATGGCTACACCTTC

V gene: TRBV12-3/TRBV12-4
J gene: TRBJ1-2
D gene: .
clone size: medium-sized
CDR3 protein: CASTEGRGVFYGYTF
CDR3 DNA: TGTGCCAGCACCGAGGGGAGGGGAGTTTTCTATGGCTACACCTTC

V gene: TRBV12-3/TRBV12-4
J gene: TRBJ1-2
D gene: .
clone size: large
CDR3 protein: CASSMQIGKVGYTF
CDR3 DNA: TGTGCCAGCTCTATGCAGATCGGGAAAGTAGGCTACACCTTC

V gene: TRBV12-3/TRBV12-4
J gene: TRBJ1-2
D gene: .
clone size: large
CDR3 protein: CASSLARSYGYTF
CDR3 DNA: TGTGCCAGCAGTTTAGCGCGCAGCTATGGCTACACCTTC

V gene: TRBV12-3/TRBV12-4
J gene: TRBJ1-2
D gene: .
clone size: large
CDR3 protein: CASRNGRDYGYTF
CDR3 DNA: TGTGCCAGCCGAAACGGGAGGGACTATGGCTACACCTTC

V gene: TRBV12-3/TRBV12-4
J gene: TRBJ1-2
D gene: .
clone size: large
CDR3 protein: CASSFGDGQVNYGYTF
CDR3 DNA: TGTGCCAGCAGTTTCGGGGACGGCCAAGTTAACTATGGCTACACCTTC

V gene: TRBV12-3/TRBV12-4
J gene: TRBJ1-2
D gene: TRBD1
clone size: few
CDR3 protein: CASRPDRVGGYTF
CDR3 DNA: TGTGCCAGCAGACCCGACAGGGTGGGTGGCTACACCTTC

V gene: TRBV12-3/TRBV12-4
J gene: TRBJ1-2
D gene: TRBD1
clone size: few
CDR3 protein: CASSFRRTGSGYTF
CDR3 DNA: TGTGCCAGCAGTTTCCGAAGGACAGGGAGCGGCTACACCTTC

V gene: TRBV12-3/TRBV12-4
J gene: TRBJ1-2
D gene: .
clone size: few
CDR3 protein: CASSLSREDNYGYTF
CDR3 DNA: TGTGCCAGCAGTTTATCGAGGGAAGATAACTATGGCTACACCTTC

V gene: TRBV12-3/TRBV12-4
J gene: TRBJ1-2
D gene: .
clone size: .
CDR3 protein: CASSSSVDKGNNGYTF
CDR3 DNA: TGTGCCAGCAGTTCTTCCGTGGACAAGGGGAATAATGGCTACACCTTC

V gene: TRBV12-3/TRBV12-4
J gene: TRBJ1-2
D gene: TRBD1
clone size: large
CDR3 protein: CASSGQGQAWRYTF
CDR3 DNA: TGTGCCAGCAGTGGACAGGGACAGGCCTGGCGCTACACCTTC

V gene: TRBV12-3/TRBV12-4
J gene: TRBJ1-2
D gene: .
clone size: .
CDR3 protein: CASTDTGNYGYTF
CDR3 DNA: TGTGCCAGCACCGATACAGGGAACTATGGCTACACCTTC

V gene: TRBV12-3/TRBV12-4
J gene: TRBJ1-2
D gene: .
clone size: .
CDR3 protein: CASSLQGPSTSYTF
CDR3 DNA: TGTGCCAGCAGTTTACAGGGGCCAAGTACCTCCTACACCTTC

V gene: TRBV12-3/TRBV12-4
J gene: TRBJ1-2
D gene: .
clone size: medium-sized
CDR3 protein: CASSYEGRASYGYTF
CDR3 DNA: TGTGCCAGCAGTTACGAGGGGAGGGCAAGTTATGGCTACACCTTC

V gene: TRBV12-5
J gene: TRBJ1-2
D gene: .
clone size: large
CDR3 protein: CASGPGEGWDYGYTF
CDR3 DNA: TGTGCTAGTGGCCCAGGAGAAGGGTGGGACTATGGCTACACCTTC

V gene: TRBV12-3/TRBV12-4
J gene: TRBJ1-2
D gene: .
clone size: large
CDR3 protein: CASSLRLGFNYGYTF
CDR3 DNA: TGTGCCAGCAGTTTGCGTCTAGGGTTTAACTATGGCTACACCTTC

V gene: TRBV12-3/TRBV12-4
J gene: TRBJ1-2
D gene: .
clone size: few
CDR3 protein: CASSLTDVYGYTF
CDR3 DNA: TGTGCCAGCAGTTTGACCGACGTCTATGGCTACACCTTC

V gene: TRBV12-3/TRBV12-4
J gene: TRBJ1-2
D gene: TRBD1
clone size: large
CDR3 protein: CASSRTGDDGYTF
CDR3 DNA: TGTGCCAGCAGTCGGACAGGGGACGATGGCTACACCTTC

V gene: TRBV12-3/TRBV12-4
J gene: TRBJ1-2
D gene: TRBD1
clone size: large
CDR3 protein: CASRTGTANGYTF
CDR3 DNA: TGTGCCAGCAGAACCGGGACAGCGAATGGCTACACCTTC

V gene: TRBV12-3/TRBV12-4
J gene: TRBJ1-2
D gene: TRBD1
clone size: few
CDR3 protein: CASRAGQGEDYGYTF
CDR3 DNA: TGTGCCAGCAGGGCGGGACAGGGCGAAGACTATGGCTACACCTTC

V gene: TRBV12-3/TRBV12-4
J gene: TRBJ1-2
D gene: .
clone size: .
CDR3 protein: CASSARNYGYTF
CDR3 DNA: TGTGCCAGCAGTGCACGTAACTATGGCTACACCTTC

V gene: TRBV12-3/TRBV12-4
J gene: TRBJ1-2
D gene: TRBD1
clone size: few
CDR3 protein: CASSSYSGTGDDGYTF
CDR3 DNA: TGTGCCAGCAGTTCGTATTCCGGGACAGGGGACGATGGCTACACCTTC

V gene: TRBV12-3/TRBV12-4
J gene: TRBJ1-2
D gene: TRBD1
clone size: many
CDR3 protein: CASSRQGHSTNYGYTF
CDR3 DNA: TGTGCCAGCAGTAGACAGGGGCACTCCACTAACTATGGCTACACCTTC

V gene: TRBV12-3/TRBV12-4
J gene: TRBJ1-2
D gene: .
clone size: large
CDR3 protein: CASSPQDGIYGYTF
CDR3 DNA: TGTGCCAGCAGTCCCCAGGACGGGATCTATGGCTACACCTTC

V gene: TRBV12-3/TRBV12-4
J gene: TRBJ1-2
D gene: TRBD1
clone size: few
CDR3 protein: CASSLGQGMGGYTF
CDR3 DNA: TGTGCCAGCAGTTTGGGACAGGGAATGGGTGGCTACACCTTC